These 28 T cell receptor beta chains were all obtained from the same sample, sequenced in a study of long-term antiretroviral therapy in people with HIV. They ran version v3.0 of the immunoSEQ assay at survey level. Assay: immunoSEQ multiplex PCR; the TCRdb copy retains only in-frame clones and omits some. The sample contains about 24,000 clones, around 86% of which appear only once. This sample comprised unsorted PBMCs, obtained at the start of antiretroviral therapy, before treatment. These receptors were obtained from a young woman with HIV.

The chain couples TRBV6-5 to TRBJ2-1; 9 bases agree with TRBD1. CDR3 length equals 15 residues. Germline-derived CDR1 and CDR2 are MNHEY and SVGAGI. Trimming cost V 0 bases and J 8 bases; bases outside gene matches: 5. The CDR3: CASSYSTGGRDEQFF. CDR3 sequence (DNA): TGTGCCAGCAGTTACTCGACAGGGGGGAGGGATGAGCAGTTCTTC.

This chain connects TRBV19 to TRBJ1-2, with 8 bases identical to TRBD1. The CDR3 is made up of 13 amino acids. The V gene end was trimmed by 6 bases and the J gene end by 8 bases; junction bases not matched to a gene: 8. Germline CDR1 and CDR2: LNHDA and SQIVND (reference sequence). CDR3 nucleotide sequence: TGTGCCAGTAGGCGGACAGGGCTTGGCGGCTACACCTTC. Encoded protein: CASRRTGLGGYTF.

DNA of the CDR3: TGTGCCAGCAGCCTTGGACCGCGTCCAGATACGCAGTATTTT. Amino acids: CASSLGPRPDTQYF. The chain is built from TRBV27 and TRBJ2-3; D remains unclear. Trimming removed 6 bases from V and 4 bases from J, with 14 bases in between. This CDR3 has 14 residues. Germline V CDR1 and CDR2: MNHEY, SMNVEV (reference sequence).

This clone was picked up a small number of times. The rearrangement joins TRBV2 to TRBJ2-7; unclear D gene. Germline V gene data show CDR1 as SNHLY and CDR2 as FYNNEI. CDR3 length: 14 residues. Trimming stripped 4 bases from V and 4 bases from J, with 14 bases between. In DNA form, the CDR3 reads TGTGCCAGCAGTGGGATCGGAGAGATTTACGAGCAGTACTTC. Its protein product is CASSGIGEIYEQYF.

The chain couples TRBV27 to TRBJ2-7; D call uncertain. The CDR3 contains 15 residues. V lost 0 bases and J lost 0, with 9 bases in between. The germline V gene has CDR1 MNHEY and CDR2 SMNVEV (reference sequence). The CDR3 here is CASSLSGSSSYEQYF. The DNA for the CDR3 is TGTGCCAGCAGTTTATCGGGTTCGAGCTCCTACGAGCAGTACTTC.

This chain links TRBV18 with TRBJ1-1; perhaps TRBD1 as D (6 bases). The CDR3 covers 13 residues. Trimming removed 0 bases from V and 11 bases from J, with 13 bases in between. Germline-derived CDR1 and CDR2 are KGHSH and LQKENI. The CDR3 DNA follows: TGTGCCAGCTCACCACCGGGGGCCCTGGGGGCTTTCTTT. This encodes CASSPPGALGAFF.

This clone was seen more than once but under ten times. The chain recombines TRBV15 with TRBJ1-1; D call uncertain. Per germline, CDR1 LNHNV and CDR2 YYDKDF (reference sequence). Trimming pared 1 base from V and 1 base from J, leaving 4 bases between. There are 13 residues in the CDR3. CDR3 region: CATSRGRNTEAFF. CDR3 nucleotides: TGTGCCACCAGCAGAGGCAGGAACACTGAAGCTTTCTTT.

The CDR3: CASSIDLRGADGYTF. CDR3 sequence (DNA): TGTGCCAGTAGTATAGATCTGAGGGGCGCTGATGGCTACACCTTC. V usage is TRBV19 and J usage is TRBJ1-2, with D possibly TRBD1 on 5 matching bases. The CDR3 is 15 amino acids. Per the germline V gene, CDR1 is LNHDA and CDR2 is SQIVND (reference sequence). V was pared by 0 bases and J by 6 bases, with 14 bases between.

This rearrangement joins TRBV7-2 to TRBJ1-6; D remains unclear. The CDR3 is 13 residues long. Trimming cost V 2 bases and J 6 bases, with 5 bases left between them. The germline CDR1 and CDR2 sequences are SGHTA and FQGNSA. This CDR3 is CASSLRSNSPLHF. CDR3 coding DNA: TGTGCCAGCAGCTTACGGAGTAATTCACCCCTCCACTTT.

This clone was counted between two and nine times. The chain has TRBV2 and TRBJ1-5, with unresolved D. CDR3 length: 16 residues. Trimming removed 6 bases from V and 0 bases from J, with 15 bases in between. Germline CDR1 reads SNHLY; CDR2 reads FYNNEI. CDR3 amino acids: CASRMRRDSSNQPQHF. The DNA for the CDR3 is TGTGCCAGCAGGATGAGGAGGGATTCTAGCAATCAGCCCCAGCATTTT.

This chain joins TRBV4-2 and TRBJ2-7, with D unresolved. The germline V gene has CDR1 LGHNA and CDR2 YNFKEQ. CDR3 size: 15 residues. Trimming took 0 bases from V and 0 from J, leaving 9 bases between them. CDR3 amino acids: CASSQDHGFSYEQYF. CDR3 in DNA: TGTGCCAGCAGCCAAGATCACGGATTCTCCTACGAGCAGTACTTC.

V usage is TRBV6-4 and J usage is TRBJ1-5, with D perhaps TRBD1 (6 bases). V lost 5 bases, J lost 1 base, and 6 bases lay in between. The CDR3 has 13 residues. Per germline, CDR1 MRHNA and CDR2 SNTAGT. The CDR3 DNA is TGTGCCAGCAGTACAGGGAGCAATCAGCCCCAGCATTTT. Its translation: CASSTGSNQPQHF.

This chain links TRBV21-1 with TRBJ2-7; whether TRBD2, the table's D call, matches the DNA was not checked. TRBV21-1 is tagged as a pseudogene. The CDR3 has 14 residues. CDR3 loop: CASRESGSIYEQYF. For the CDR3, the DNA is TGTGCCAGCAGGGAGTCGGGGTCCATCTACGAGCAGTACTTC.

This rearrangement joins TRBV6-6 to TRBJ2-7, with D possibly being TRBD2 (6 bases). CDR1 and CDR2 (germline): MNHNY, SVGAGI (reference sequence). The V end lost 2 bases, the J end lost 3 bases, and 14 bases lay between the germline ends. There are 15 residues in the CDR3. The CDR3, as DNA: TGTGCCAGCAGTTACCGGGTTGACGGGAGCTACGAGCAGTACTTC. Translation: CASSYRVDGSYEQYF.

The genes are TRBV6-6 and TRBJ1-2; D uncertain. Trimming removed 2 bases at V and 8 bases at J, with 9 bases between. CDR1 is MNHNY and CDR2 is SVGAGI in the germline V gene (reference sequence). This CDR3 comprises 12 residues. CDR3 nucleotide sequence: TGTGCCAGCAGTTACGGGGAGGACGGCTACACCTTC. Translation: CASSYGEDGYTF.

The rearrangement links TRBV30 to TRBJ2-2; D is undetermined. This CDR3 region has 15 residues. V was pared by 0 bases and J by 4 bases, with 12 bases between. CDR1 GTSNPN and CDR2 SVGIG come from the germline V gene (reference sequence). CDR3 protein: CAWSVGRGGTGELFF. The CDR3 coding sequence is TGTGCCTGGAGTGTTGGGCGAGGTGGCACCGGGGAGCTGTTTTTT.

The J gene is TRBJ2-7, the V gene TRBV13; the match to TRBD1 covers 7 bases. V lost 5 bases to trimming and J lost 2 bases; unmatched junction nucleotides: 6. Germline V gene lookup returns CDR1 PRHDT and CDR2 FYEKMQ (reference sequence). The CDR3 is 14 amino acids. Here the CDR3 reads CASSHPTGPYEQYF. For the CDR3, the DNA is TGTGCCAGCAGCCACCCGACAGGGCCCTACGAGCAGTACTTC.

V and J are TRBV7-2 and TRBJ1-2; D uncertain. The CDR3 is made up of 14 amino acids. CDR1 and CDR2 (germline): SGHTA, FQGNSA. Trimming shortened V by 1 base and J by 0 bases, and 6 bases separated the two germline ends. The CDR3 spells CASSLVAANYGYTF. The CDR3 DNA sequence: TGTGCCAGCAGCTTAGTTGCAGCTAACTATGGCTACACCTTC.

The chain combines TRBV13 with TRBJ2-7; the match to TRBD2 covers 7 bases. The V segment lost 5 bases and the J segment 2 bases; nucleotides outside the gene matches: 6. CDR1 and CDR2 from the germline V gene are PRHDT and FYEKMQ (reference sequence). The CDR3 loop spans 14 amino acids. CDR3: CASSVLGGAYEQYF. The DNA for the CDR3 is TGTGCCAGCAGCGTCCTTGGGGGGGCCTACGAGCAGTACTTC.

The chain joins TRBV7-6 to TRBJ1-3, with no clear D. There are 16 residues in the CDR3. CDR1 SGHVS and CDR2 FNYEAQ come from the germline V gene. The V end lost 5 bases, the J end lost 1 base, and 15 bases lay between the germline ends. CDR3 sequence: CASSPAPGLSGNTIYF. In DNA, the CDR3 is TGTGCCAGCAGCCCAGCGCCGGGTCTTTCTGGAAACACCATATATTTT.

This clone has a handful of counts. V and J are TRBV10-1 and TRBJ1-5; D perhaps matches TRBD1 (5 bases). Germline V gene sequence: CDR1 WNHNN, CDR2 SYGVQD (reference sequence). The CDR3 consists of 13 residues. Trimming took 6 bases from V and 4 from J, leaving 10 bases between them. The CDR3 sequence: CASRTAINQPQHF. In nucleotides, the CDR3 is TGCGCCAGCAGGACAGCGATAAATCAGCCCCAGCATTTT.

This clone was observed a few times. V usage is TRBV5-1 and J usage is TRBJ2-7; D is undetermined. Trimming took 0 bases from V and 3 from J, leaving 7 bases between them. The CDR3 sequence is 13 residues long. CDR1 and CDR2 (germline): SGHRS, YFSETQ. DNA for the CDR3: TGCGCCAGCAGCTTGGGCGTCAGCTACGAGCAGTACTTC. Protein sequence: CASSLGVSYEQYF.

This clone was observed a single time. This chain joins TRBV2 and TRBJ1-4, with D possibly TRBD1 on 5 matching bases. Trimming took 8 bases from V and 6 from J, leaving 16 bases between them. The CDR3 consists of 14 residues. The germline V gene has CDR1 SNHLY and CDR2 FYNNEI. The CDR3, as DNA: TGTGCCAGCGGCCTACAGGAATGGGATGAAAAACTGTTTTTT. Translated: CASGLQEWDEKLFF.

CDR3 nucleotides: TGTGCCAGTCGTGCGGGAGGGCCCTACGAGCAGTACTTC. Its translation: CASRAGGPYEQYF. The chain links TRBV6-5 to TRBJ2-7, with 9 positions matching TRBD2. The CDR3 length is 13 residues. Germline V gene lookup returns CDR1 MNHEY and CDR2 SVGAGI. The J segment lost 2 bases and the V segment lost 9 bases, leaving 5 bases of the junction unmatched.

This clone occurred once. This chain connects TRBV7-9 to TRBJ2-3, with 7 bases that match TRBD2. The CDR3 length is 14 residues. J was trimmed by 4 bases and V by 3 bases; bases with no gene match: 4. Looked up from germline, CDR1 is SEHNR and CDR2 is FQNEAQ (reference sequence). The CDR3 reads CASSFGGGPDTQYF. CDR3 nucleotide sequence: TGTGCCAGCAGCTTTGGGGGAGGGCCAGATACGCAGTATTTT.

The chain employs TRBV28 and TRBJ2-7, with D maybe TRBD2 (6 bases). The CDR3 is made up of 15 amino acids. Germline lookup yields CDR1 MDHEN and CDR2 SYDVKM. V was pared by 3 bases and J by 1 base, with 13 bases between. The CDR3 DNA reads as TGTGCCAGCAGTTTCCCTTGGGGGGTTTCCTACGAGCAGTACTTC. It translates to CASSFPWGVSYEQYF.

In its sample, this clone was seen a few times. The gene calls are TRBV7-9 and TRBJ2-7; D may be TRBD1 (6 bases). Trimming took off 6 bases at V and 5 bases at J, with 11 bases between the two ends. The CDR3 is made up of 12 amino acids. Per the germline V gene, CDR1 is SEHNR and CDR2 is FQNEAQ (reference sequence). DNA for the CDR3: TGTGCCAGCAGTTCGACAGGAGACGAGCAGTACTTC. Translated: CASSSTGDEQYF.

The chain is built from TRBV5-1 and TRBJ1-4; 7 bases agree with TRBD1. This CDR3 region has 14 residues. The germline CDR1 and CDR2 sequences are SGHRS and YFSETQ. Trimming at V came to 1 base and at J to 10 bases, leaving 7 bases not matched to a gene. The CDR3 coding sequence is TGCGCCAGCAGCTTGAACGGACAGGAGGGAAAACTGTTTTTT. It codes for CASSLNGQEGKLFF. Filled out from reference TRBV5-1 and TRBJ1-4, the complete variable domain reads KAGVTQTPRYLIKTRGQQVTLSCSPISGHRSVSWYQQTPGQGLQFLFEYFSETQRNKGNFPGRFSGRQFSNSRSEMNVSTLELGDSALYLCASSLNGQEGKLFFGSGTQLSVL.